The 7 T cell receptor beta chains in this list originate from one sample, sequenced in a study of CD8+ T cells in alopecia areata. Extracted from the samples, RNA was reverse transcribed into cDNA to serve as the sequencing template. Libraries were prepared by immunoSEQ multiplex PCR; TCRdb keeps only in-frame clonotypes and omits some of them. The sample lists about 200,000 clones, 56% occurring once. Sequencing was carried out using CD8+ T cells sorted from blood. All receptors come from a human donor in good health.

This clone was found a few times. The CDR3 reads CASSEQGYGNTIYF. DNA for the CDR3: TGTGCCAGCAGCGAACAGGGTTACGGAAACACCATATATTTT. The chain carries TRBV6-1 and TRBJ1-3; tentatively, D is TRBD1 (6 bases). Germline CDR1 MNHNS, CDR2 SASEGT. The CDR3 length is 14 residues. V lost 6 bases and J lost 4, with 13 bases in between.

The chain has TRBV25-1 and TRBJ1-4; D not certain. V was shortened by 3 bases and J by 8 bases, with 10 bases between the two germline ends. Germline-derived CDR1 and CDR2 are MGHDK and SYGVNS. The CDR3 sequence is 13 residues long. CDR3 nucleotide sequence: TGTGCCAGCAGTGATCTAGGATACGAAAAACTGTTTTTT. Its protein product is CASSDLGYEKLFF.

The rearrangement joins TRBV19 to TRBJ1-1, with D uncertain. The V end lost 3 bases, the J end lost 0 bases, and 8 bases lay between the germline ends. The CDR3 is made up of 14 amino acids. Germline CDR1 and CDR2: LNHDA and SQIVND (reference sequence). The CDR3 here is CASSISALNTEAFF. DNA for the CDR3: TGTGCCAGTAGTATTAGTGCCTTGAACACTGAAGCTTTCTTT.

This clone was found a few times. J is TRBJ2-3 and V is TRBV25-1, with TRBD2 matching over 8 bases. CDR3 length: 18 residues. With V trimmed by 1 base and J by 1 base, 10 bases remained unmatched. Germline V CDR1 and CDR2: MGHDK, SYGVNS. CDR3 amino acids: CASSESRRVAGRTDTQYF. The DNA for the CDR3 is TGTGCCAGCAGTGAATCCCGGAGGGTAGCGGGGCGCACAGATACGCAGTATTTT.

In this sample, this clone turned up once. The V and J genes are TRBV4-1 and TRBJ2-2; 11 positions match TRBD2. V was pared by 4 bases and J by 4 bases, with 8 bases of the junction left unmatched. This CDR3 region has 17 residues. Germline V gene lookup returns CDR1 MGHRA and CDR2 YSYEKL. The CDR3: CASSLIAGGPGTGELFF. Written as DNA, the CDR3 is TGCGCCAGCAGCCTTATAGCGGGGGGGCCGGGCACCGGGGAGCTGTTTTTT.

This clone was observed at least ten times. This rearrangement joins TRBV11-2 to TRBJ2-4; D unclear. The CDR3 spans 15 residues. The ends were cut back, 2 bases at V and 1 base at J, with 9 bases in the middle. Germline V gene data show CDR1 as SGHAT and CDR2 as FQNNGV. In nucleotides, the CDR3 is TGTGCCAGCAGCTTACGCTACGGGGCCAAAAACATTCAGTACTTC. Protein sequence: CASSLRYGAKNIQYF.

The rearrangement uses TRBV7-8 and TRBJ2-7; unclear D gene. Germline V gene sequence: CDR1 SGHVS, CDR2 FQNEAQ. This CDR3 is built from 15 residues. Trimming took off 2 bases at V and 2 bases at J, with 13 bases between the two ends. The CDR3 sequence: CASSLNGVGTYEQYF. The CDR3 DNA reads TGTGCCAGCAGCTTAAACGGAGTCGGCACCTACGAGCAGTACTTC.